This T cell receptor beta chain was retrieved from a study of T cell repertoires in cytomegalovirus infection. The overall study: CMV epitopes that were recently identified and HLA-C-restricted were used alongside well-studied HLA-B-restricted ones. TCR beta signatures that were public indicated CMV infection and matching HLA type.

TCRdb re-called the reads with MiXCR, one entry per CDR3 protein. The sample yields about 920,000 distinct CDR3 sequences, less than 40% seen once. Of note for this clonotype: Antigen: not known.

Findings of the study overall: Dominating the ex vivo response were TCR beta clonotypes that were CMV-specific and HLA-C-restricted. Cumulative public TCR beta family frequency identified carriers of CMV plus the relevant HLA.

CDR3 length equals 14 residues. Trimming left V 4 bases short and J 3 bases short, with 12 bases between. Looked up from germline, CDR1 is MNHEY and CDR2 is SVGAGI. The clonotype originates from a human donor in good health (CMV status not recorded). Some clones in this sample may be carry-over from other donors' samples. Sequenced material: cultured CD8+ T cells from PBMCs, taken from culture after CMV antigen stimulation. This rearrangement joins TRBV6-5 to TRBJ1-2; D is unresolved. CDR3 amino acids: CASSFRTGHYGYTF. Written as DNA, the CDR3 is TGTGCCAGCAGTTTTCGGACCGGTCACTATGGCTACACCTTC.